This record looks at one T cell receptor beta chain sequence and its context. Its specificity is not known. The assay was carried out at the deep level. Repertoires were generated with immunoSEQ multiplex PCR, while TCRdb's copy carries only in-frame clones and drops some. The data show millions of clones, with 85% to 95% seen just once and 0.13% held by the top ten. Nashville, Tennessee was home to all donors, who were Caucasian adults. This sample was taken from a study of shared clonotypes between healthy human individuals. Study context: CD4 naive and memory got three plates each, CD8 naive two, CD8 memory one.

Study results and caveats: Few donors limited the genetic and exposure-history diversity represented.

Trimming cost V 5 bases and J 4 bases; bases outside gene matches: 9. The CDR3 sequence is 15 residues long. Germline-derived CDR1 and CDR2 are ENHRY and SYGVKD. The receptor was isolated from a man between 18 and 35 years old in good health. This sequence joins TRBV10-3 and TRBJ1-2; 8 positions agree with TRBD1. Sequences were obtained from naive CD4+ T cells sorted from blood. As to subset: CD45RA+ positively selected. CDR3 nucleotides: TGTGCCATCAGTCCGACAGGGGAGAACGTCTATGGCTACACCTTC. This translates into CAISPTGENVYGYTF.